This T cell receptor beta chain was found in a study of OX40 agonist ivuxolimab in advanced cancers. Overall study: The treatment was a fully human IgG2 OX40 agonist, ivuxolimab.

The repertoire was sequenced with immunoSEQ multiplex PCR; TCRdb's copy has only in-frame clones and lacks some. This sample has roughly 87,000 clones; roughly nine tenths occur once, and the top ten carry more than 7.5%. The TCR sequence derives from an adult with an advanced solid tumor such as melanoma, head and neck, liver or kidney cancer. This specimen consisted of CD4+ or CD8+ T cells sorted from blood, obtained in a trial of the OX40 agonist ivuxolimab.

This CDR3 is CASSLTAGGNTIYF. CDR3 DNA sequence: TGTGCCAGCAGTCTCACAGCCGGTGGAAACACCATATATTTT. This sequence joins TRBV27 and TRBJ1-3; D remains ambiguous. CDR1 MNHEY and CDR2 SMNVEV come from the germline V gene (reference sequence). Trimming cost V 5 bases and J 3 bases, with 11 bases left between them. The CDR3 extends over 14 amino acids.